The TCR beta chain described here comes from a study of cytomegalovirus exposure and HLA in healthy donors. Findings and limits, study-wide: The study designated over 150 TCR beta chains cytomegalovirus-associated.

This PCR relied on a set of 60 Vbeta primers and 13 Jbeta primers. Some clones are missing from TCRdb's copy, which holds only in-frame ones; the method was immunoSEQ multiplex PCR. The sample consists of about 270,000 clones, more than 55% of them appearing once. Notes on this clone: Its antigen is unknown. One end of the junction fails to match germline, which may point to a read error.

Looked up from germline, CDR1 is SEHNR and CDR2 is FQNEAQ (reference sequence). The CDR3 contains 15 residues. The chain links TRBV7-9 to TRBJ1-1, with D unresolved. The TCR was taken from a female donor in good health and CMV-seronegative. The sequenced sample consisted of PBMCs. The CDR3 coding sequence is TGTTCCAGCAGCTTAGCACGCGTAAGGAACACTGAAGCTTTCTTT. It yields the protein CSSSLARVRNTEAFF.